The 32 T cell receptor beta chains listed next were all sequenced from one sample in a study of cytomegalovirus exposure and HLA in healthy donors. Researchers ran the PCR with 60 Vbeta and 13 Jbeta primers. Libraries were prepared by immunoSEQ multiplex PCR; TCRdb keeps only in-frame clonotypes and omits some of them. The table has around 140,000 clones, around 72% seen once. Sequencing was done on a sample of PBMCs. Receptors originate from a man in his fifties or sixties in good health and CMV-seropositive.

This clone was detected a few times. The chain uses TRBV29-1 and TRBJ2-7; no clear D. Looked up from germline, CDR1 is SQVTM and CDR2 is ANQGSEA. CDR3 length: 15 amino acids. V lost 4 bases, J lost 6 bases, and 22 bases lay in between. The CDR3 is CSVGVLSSAVSEQYF. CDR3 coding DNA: TGCAGCGTTGGGGTGTTATCTAGTGCGGTTAGCGAGCAGTACTTC.

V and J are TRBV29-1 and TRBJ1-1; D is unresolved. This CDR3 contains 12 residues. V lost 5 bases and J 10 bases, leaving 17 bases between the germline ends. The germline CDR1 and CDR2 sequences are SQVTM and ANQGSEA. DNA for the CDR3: TGCAGCGTTTGCGAGCATACTTCTGGAGCTTTCTTT. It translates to CSVCEHTSGAFF. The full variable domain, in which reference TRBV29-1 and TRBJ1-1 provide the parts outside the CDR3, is SAVISQKPSRDICQRGTSLTIQCQVDSQVTMMFWYRQQPGQSLTLIATANQGSEATYESGFVIDKFPISRPNLTFSTLTVSNMSPEDSSIYLCSVCEHTSGAFFGQGTRLTVV.

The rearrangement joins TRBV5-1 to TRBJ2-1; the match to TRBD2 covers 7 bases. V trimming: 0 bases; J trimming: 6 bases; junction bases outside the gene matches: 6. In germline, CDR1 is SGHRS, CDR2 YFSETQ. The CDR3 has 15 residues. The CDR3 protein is CASSLDGGRINEQFF. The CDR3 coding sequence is TGCGCCAGCAGCTTGGATGGCGGGAGAATCAATGAGCAGTTCTTC.

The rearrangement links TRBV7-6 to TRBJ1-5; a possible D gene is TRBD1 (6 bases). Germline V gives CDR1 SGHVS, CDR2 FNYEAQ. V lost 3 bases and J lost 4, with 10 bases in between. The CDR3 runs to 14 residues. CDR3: CASSLGAPNQPQHF. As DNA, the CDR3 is TGTGCCAGCAGCTTGGGGGCCCCGAATCAGCCCCAGCATTTT. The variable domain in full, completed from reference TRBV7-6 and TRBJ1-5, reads GAGVSQSPRYKVTKRGQDVALRCDPISGHVSLYWYRQALGQGPEFLTYFNYEAQQDKSGLPNDRFSAERPEGSISTLTIQRTEQRDSAMYRCASSLGAPNQPQHFGDGTRLSIL.

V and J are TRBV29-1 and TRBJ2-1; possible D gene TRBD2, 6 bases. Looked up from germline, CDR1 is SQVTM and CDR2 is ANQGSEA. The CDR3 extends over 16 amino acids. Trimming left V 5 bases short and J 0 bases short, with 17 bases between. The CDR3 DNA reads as TGCAGCGTTCCCGGGGGTATAGGGGTCTCCTACAATGAGCAGTTCTTC. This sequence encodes CSVPGGIGVSYNEQFF.

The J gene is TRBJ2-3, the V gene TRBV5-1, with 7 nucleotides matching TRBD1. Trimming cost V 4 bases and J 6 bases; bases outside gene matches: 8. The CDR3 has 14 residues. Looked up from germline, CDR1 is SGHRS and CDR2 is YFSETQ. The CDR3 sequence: CASSLNTGDDTQYF. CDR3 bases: TGCGCCAGCAGCCTAAATACAGGGGACGATACGCAGTATTTT.

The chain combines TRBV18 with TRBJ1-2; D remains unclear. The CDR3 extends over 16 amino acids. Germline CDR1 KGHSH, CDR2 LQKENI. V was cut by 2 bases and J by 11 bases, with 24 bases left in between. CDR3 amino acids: CASSPIPASQPLGYTF. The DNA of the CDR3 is TGTGCCAGCTCACCAATCCCCGCTAGCCAACCACTCGGATACACCTTC.

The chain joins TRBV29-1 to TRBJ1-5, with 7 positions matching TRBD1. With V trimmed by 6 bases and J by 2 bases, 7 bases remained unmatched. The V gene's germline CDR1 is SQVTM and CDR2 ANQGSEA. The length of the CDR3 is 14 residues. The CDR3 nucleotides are TGCAGCGTAGAAACAGGGGTTGGCAATCAGCCCCAGCATTTT. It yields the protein CSVETGVGNQPQHF.

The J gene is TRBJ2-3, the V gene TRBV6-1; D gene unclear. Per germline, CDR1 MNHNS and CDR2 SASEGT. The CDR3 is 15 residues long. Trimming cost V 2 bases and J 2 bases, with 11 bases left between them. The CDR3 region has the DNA TGTGCCAGCAGTGAACAACCCTATATCACAGATACGCAGTATTTT. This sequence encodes CASSEQPYITDTQYF.

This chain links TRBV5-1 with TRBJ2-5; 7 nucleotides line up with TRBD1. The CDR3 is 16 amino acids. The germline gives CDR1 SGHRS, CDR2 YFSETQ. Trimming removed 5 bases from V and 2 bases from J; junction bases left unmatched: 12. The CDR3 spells CASSPPTGTVQETQYF. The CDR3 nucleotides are TGCGCCAGCAGTCCACCCACCGGGACAGTTCAAGAGACCCAGTACTTC.

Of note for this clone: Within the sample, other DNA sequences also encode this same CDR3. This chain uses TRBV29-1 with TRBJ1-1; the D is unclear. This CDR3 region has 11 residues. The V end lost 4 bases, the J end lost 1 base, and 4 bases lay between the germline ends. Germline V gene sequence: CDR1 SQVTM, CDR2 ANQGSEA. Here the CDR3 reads CSVVQNTEAFF. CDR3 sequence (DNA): TGCAGCGTTGTCCAGAACACTGAAGCTTTCTTT.

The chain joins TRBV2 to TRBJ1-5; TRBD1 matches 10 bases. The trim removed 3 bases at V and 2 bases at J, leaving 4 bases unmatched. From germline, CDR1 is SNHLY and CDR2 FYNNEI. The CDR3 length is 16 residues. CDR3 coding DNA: TGTGCCAGCAGTGATCCGACAGGGGGCGGCAATCAGCCCCAGCATTTT. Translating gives CASSDPTGGGNQPQHF.

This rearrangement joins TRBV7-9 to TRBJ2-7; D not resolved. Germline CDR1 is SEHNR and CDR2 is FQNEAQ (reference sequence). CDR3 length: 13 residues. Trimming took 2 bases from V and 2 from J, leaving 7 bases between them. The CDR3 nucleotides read TGTGCCAGCAGCTTACAAAACACCTACGAGCAGTACTTC. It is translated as CASSLQNTYEQYF.

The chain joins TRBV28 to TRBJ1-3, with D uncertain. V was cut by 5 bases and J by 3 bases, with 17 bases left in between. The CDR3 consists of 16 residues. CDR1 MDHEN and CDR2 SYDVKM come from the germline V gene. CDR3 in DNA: TGTGCCAGCAGTCCGGCAGGAGGAGGCGTTGGAAACACCATATATTTT. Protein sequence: CASSPAGGGVGNTIYF. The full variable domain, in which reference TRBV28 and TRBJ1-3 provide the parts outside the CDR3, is DVKVTQSSRYLVKRTGEKVFLECVQDMDHENMFWYRQDPGLGLRLIYFSYDVKMKEKGDIPEGYSVSREKKERFSLILESASTNQTSMYLCASSPAGGGVGNTIYFGEGSWLTVV.

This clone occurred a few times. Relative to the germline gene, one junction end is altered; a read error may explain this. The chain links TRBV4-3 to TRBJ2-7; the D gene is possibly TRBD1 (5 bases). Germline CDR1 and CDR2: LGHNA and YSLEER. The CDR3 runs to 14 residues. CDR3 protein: CASSKETASYEQYF. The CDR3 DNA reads TGCGCCAGCAGCAAAGAGACAGCCTCCTACGAGCAGTACTTC.

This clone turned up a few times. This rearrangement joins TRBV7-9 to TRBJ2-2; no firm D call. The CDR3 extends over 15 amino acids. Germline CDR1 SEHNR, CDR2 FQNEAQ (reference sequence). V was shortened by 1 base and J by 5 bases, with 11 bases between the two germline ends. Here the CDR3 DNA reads TGTGCCAGCAGCTTAGAAGGAGTTCGGACCGGGGAGCTGTTTTTT. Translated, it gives CASSLEGVRTGELFF.

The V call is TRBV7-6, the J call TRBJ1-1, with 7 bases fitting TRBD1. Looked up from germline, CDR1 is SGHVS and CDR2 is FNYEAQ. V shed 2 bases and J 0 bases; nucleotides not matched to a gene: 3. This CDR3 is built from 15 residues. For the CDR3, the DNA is TGTGCCAGCAGCTTATTACAGGGGATGAACACTGAAGCTTTCTTT. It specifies CASSLLQGMNTEAFF. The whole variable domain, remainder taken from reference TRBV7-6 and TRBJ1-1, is GAGVSQSPRYKVTKRGQDVALRCDPISGHVSLYWYRQALGQGPEFLTYFNYEAQQDKSGLPNDRFSAERPEGSISTLTIQRTEQRDSAMYRCASSLLQGMNTEAFFGQGTRLTVV.

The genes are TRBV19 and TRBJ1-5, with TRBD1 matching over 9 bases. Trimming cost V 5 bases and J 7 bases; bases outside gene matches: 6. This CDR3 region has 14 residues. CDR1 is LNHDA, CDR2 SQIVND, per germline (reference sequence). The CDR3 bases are TGTGCCAGTAGTCTATGGACAGGGGTCCAGCCCCAGCATTTT. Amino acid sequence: CASSLWTGVQPQHF.

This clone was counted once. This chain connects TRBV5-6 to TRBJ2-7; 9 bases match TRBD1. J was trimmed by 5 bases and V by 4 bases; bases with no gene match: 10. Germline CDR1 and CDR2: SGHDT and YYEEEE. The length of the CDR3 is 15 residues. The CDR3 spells CASSRAGTGSHEQYF. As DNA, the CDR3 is TGTGCCAGCAGCAGGGCCGGGACAGGGTCCCACGAGCAGTACTTC.

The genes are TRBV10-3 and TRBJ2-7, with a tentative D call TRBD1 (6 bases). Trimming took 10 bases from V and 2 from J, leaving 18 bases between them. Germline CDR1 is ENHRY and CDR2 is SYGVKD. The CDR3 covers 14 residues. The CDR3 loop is CASGLPTGPYEQYF. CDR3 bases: TGTGCCAGCGGACTTCCAACAGGGCCCTACGAGCAGTACTTC.

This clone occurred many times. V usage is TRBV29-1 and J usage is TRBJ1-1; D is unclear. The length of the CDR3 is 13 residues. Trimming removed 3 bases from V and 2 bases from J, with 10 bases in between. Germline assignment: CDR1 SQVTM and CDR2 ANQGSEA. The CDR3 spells CSVEYQVNTEAFF. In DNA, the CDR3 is TGCAGCGTTGAGTATCAGGTTAACACTGAAGCTTTCTTT.

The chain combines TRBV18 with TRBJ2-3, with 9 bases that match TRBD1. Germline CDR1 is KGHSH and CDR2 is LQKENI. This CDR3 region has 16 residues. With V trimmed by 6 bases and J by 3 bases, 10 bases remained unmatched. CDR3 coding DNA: TGTGCCAGCTCCCAACGGCGGGACAGGGTGACAGATACGCAGTATTTT. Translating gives CASSQRRDRVTDTQYF.

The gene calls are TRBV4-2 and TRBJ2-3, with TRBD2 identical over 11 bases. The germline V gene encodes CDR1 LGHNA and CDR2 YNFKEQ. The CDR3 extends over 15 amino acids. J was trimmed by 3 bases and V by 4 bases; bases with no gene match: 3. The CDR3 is CASSLTSGSTDTQYF. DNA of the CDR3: TGTGCCAGCAGCCTCACTAGCGGGAGTACAGATACGCAGTATTTT.

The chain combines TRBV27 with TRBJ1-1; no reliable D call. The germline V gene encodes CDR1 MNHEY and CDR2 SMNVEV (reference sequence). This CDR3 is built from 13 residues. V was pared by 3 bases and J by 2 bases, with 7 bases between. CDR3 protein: CASSFYRNTEAFF. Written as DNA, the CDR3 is TGTGCCAGCAGTTTCTATCGAAACACTGAAGCTTTCTTT.

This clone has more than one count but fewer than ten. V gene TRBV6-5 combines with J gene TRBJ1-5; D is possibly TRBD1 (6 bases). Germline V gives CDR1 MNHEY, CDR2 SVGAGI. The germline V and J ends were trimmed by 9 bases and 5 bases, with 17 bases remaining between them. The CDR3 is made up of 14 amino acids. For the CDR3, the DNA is TGTGCCAGTAAATTGGGCCCAGGGGATCAGCCCCAGCATTTT. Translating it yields CASKLGPGDQPQHF.

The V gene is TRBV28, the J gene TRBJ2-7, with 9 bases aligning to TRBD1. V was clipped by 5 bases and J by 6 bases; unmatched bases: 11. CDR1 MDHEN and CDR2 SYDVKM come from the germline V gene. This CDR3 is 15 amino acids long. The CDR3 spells CASSNPGTGNGEQYF. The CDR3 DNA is TGTGCCAGCAGTAACCCCGGGACAGGGAATGGCGAGCAGTACTTC.

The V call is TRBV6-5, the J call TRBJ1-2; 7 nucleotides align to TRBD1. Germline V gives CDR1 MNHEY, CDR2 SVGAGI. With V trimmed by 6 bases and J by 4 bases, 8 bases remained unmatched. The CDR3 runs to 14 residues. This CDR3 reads CASSDRVRGYGYTF. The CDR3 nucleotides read TGTGCCAGCAGCGACAGGGTGAGGGGCTATGGCTACACCTTC.

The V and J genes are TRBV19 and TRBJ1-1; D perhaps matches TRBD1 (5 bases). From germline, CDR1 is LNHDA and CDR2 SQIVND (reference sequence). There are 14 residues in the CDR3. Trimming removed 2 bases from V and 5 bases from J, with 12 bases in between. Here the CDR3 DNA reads TGTGCCAGTAGTATACGGGGGGGTACTACTGAAGCTTTCTTT. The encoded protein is CASSIRGGTTEAFF.

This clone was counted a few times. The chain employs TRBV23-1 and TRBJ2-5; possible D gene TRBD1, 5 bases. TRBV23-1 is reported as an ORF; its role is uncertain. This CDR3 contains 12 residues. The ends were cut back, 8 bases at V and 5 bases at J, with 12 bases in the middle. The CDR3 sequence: CASAGPRETQYF. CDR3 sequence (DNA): TGCGCCAGCGCAGGGCCCCGGGAGACCCAGTACTTC.

This CDR3 reads CASSRQAQTAANTEAFF. CDR3 sequence (DNA): TGTGCCAGCAGCCGCCAAGCACAGACAGCCGCAAACACTGAAGCTTTCTTT. This sequence joins TRBV7-3 and TRBJ1-1; possible D gene TRBD1, 5 bases. CDR3 length equals 17 residues. V gave up 5 bases and J gave up 2 bases, with 21 bases separating them. Germline V lookup: CDR1 SGHTA, CDR2 FQGTGA.

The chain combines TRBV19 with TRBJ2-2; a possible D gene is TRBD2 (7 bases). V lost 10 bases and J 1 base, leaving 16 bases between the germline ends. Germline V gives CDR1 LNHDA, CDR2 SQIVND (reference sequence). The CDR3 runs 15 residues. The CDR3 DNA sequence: TGTGCCACTTCTCGGGGGGCCCTGAACACCGGGGAGCTGTTTTTT. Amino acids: CATSRGALNTGELFF.

As DNA, the CDR3 is TGTGCCAGCTTTACGGAGGCCGGGACAGGGATTGGTGAAGCTTTCTTT. Protein product: CASFTEAGTGIGEAFF. This chain connects TRBV4-2 to TRBJ1-1, with 9 bases fitting TRBD1. The CDR3 sequence is 16 residues long. Germline V gene data show CDR1 as LGHNA and CDR2 as YNFKEQ. With V trimmed by 8 bases and J by 7 bases, 17 bases remained unmatched.